This is a list of T cell receptor beta chains from one sample in a study of metastatic and nonmetastatic thyroid tumors. TCRdb reprocessed the PCR reads using MiXCR. The sample has 10,000 to 12,000 clones, under 30% seen once; the top ten hold 10% to 13%. Sequencing was carried out using tumor tissue. These receptors came from a male donor with papillary thyroid cancer or a benign thyroid nodule (not recorded which). Some clones in this sample may be carry-over from other donors' samples. CDR3s include the opening cysteine and the closing phenylalanine or tryptophan. The D gene is left open where the match is weak. Clone size is not always given. Where it is, it says once, few, many or a class for expanded clones.

D	J	size	length	V	DNA	CDR3
TRBD2	TRBJ2-3	medium-sized	15	TRBV6-1	TGTGCCAGCAGCCGGACTAGCGGGAGGGTGAATACGCAGTATTTT	CASSRTSGRVNTQYF
.	TRBJ2-7	medium-sized	15	TRBV7-9	TGTGCCAGCAGCTTACAAGGAGCGGAACCCTACGAGCAGTACTTC	CASSLQGAEPYEQYF
TRBD2	TRBJ2-5	few	17	TRBV28	TGTGCCAGCAGTTTTGCCAGCGGGGGGGCGTATGAAGAGACCCAGTACTTC	CASSFASGGAYEETQYF
.	TRBJ2-6	few	15	TRBV6-1	TGTGCCAGCAGTAGAGGCGCCTCTGGGGCCAACGTCCTGACTTTC	CASSRGASGANVLTF
TRBD1	TRBJ1-5	few	15	TRBV6-1	TGTGCCATCAGTTCCCCGGGACAGGGCAATCAGCCCCGGCATTTT	CAISSPGQGNQPRHF
TRBD1	TRBJ1-6	.	15	TRBV6-5	TGTGCCAGCAGTTACGGACAGGCCCCTAATTCACCCCTCCACTTT	CASSYGQAPNSPLHF
.	TRBJ1-1	few	12	TRBV27	TGTGCCAGCAGGACAGGAGACAGAGAAGCTTTATTT	CASRTGDREALF
.	TRBJ1-2	many	13	TRBV20-1	TGCAGTGCTGCTATCGCAAGTACCTATGGCTACACCTTC	CSAAIASTYGYTF
TRBD1	TRBJ1-2	.	16	TRBV11-2	TGTGCCAGCAGCTCATATCAGACAGGGCGAGACTATGGCTACACCTTC	CASSSYQTGRDYGYTF
TRBD1	TRBJ2-1	medium-sized	14	TRBV20-1	TGCAGTGCTAGTAACAGGGGGGAAGGGAATGAGCAGTTCTTC	CSASNRGEGNEQFF
.	TRBJ1-1	many	17	TRBV11-2	TGTGCCAGCAGCTCACCGATTGATTCACAGTTGAACACTGAAGCTTTCTTT	CASSSPIDSQLNTEAFF
TRBD1	TRBJ1-1	.	14	TRBV6-5	TGTGCCAGCAGTTTTAATCACAGGGGGAGTGGAGATTTCTTT	CASSFNHRGSGDFF
.	TRBJ2-1	many	13	TRBV20-1	TGCAGTGCCCTCGGTCTAGCCAACAATGAGCAGTTCTTC	CSALGLANNEQFF
.	TRBJ1-1	many	13	TRBV20-1	TGCAGTGCTAGACGGGGGCTTGACACTGAAGCTTTCTTT	CSARRGLDTEAFF
.	TRBJ2-2	few	13	TRBV27	TGTGCCAGCAGTCCGAATCGTACCGGGGAGCTGTTTTTT	CASSPNRTGELFF
.	TRBJ2-7	.	14	TRBV15	TGTGCCACCAGCAGAGGGTACGGAAACTACGAGCAGTACTTC	CATSRGYGNYEQYF
TRBD1	TRBJ2-7	few	15	TRBV28	TGTGCCAGCAGTCCCGGGACAGCCTCAACCTACGAGCAGTACTTC	CASSPGTASTYEQYF
.	TRBJ1-6	many	11	TRBV3-1	TGTGCCAGCAGCTCCTCCTCCCGGGTCCACTTT	CASSSSSRVHF
.	TRBJ1-5	few	13	TRBV19	TGTGCCAGTAGTTCCCACTCTCATCAGCCCCAGCATTTT	CASSSHSHQPQHF
.	TRBJ1-1	.	15	TRBV4-1	TGCGCCAGCAGCCAATTCCCTCGTGGGGAGACTGAAGCCTTCTTT	CASSQFPRGETEAFF
TRBD2	TRBJ2-7	medium-sized	16	TRBV6-1	TGTGCCAGCAGTGAAGCCCCGGGACTAGCGGGAGGCGAGCAGTACTTC	CASSEAPGLAGGEQYF
TRBD2	TRBJ2-3	medium-sized	17	TRBV2	TGTGCCAGCAGTGCCCGTCTAGCGGGAGATTTCACAGATACGCAGTATTTT	CASSARLAGDFTDTQYF
.	TRBJ1-5	medium-sized	12	TRBV20-1	TGCAGTGCTACACAGGGATATCAGCCCCAGCATTTT	CSATQGYQPQHF
TRBD1	TRBJ2-7	.	15	TRBV11-2	TGTGCCAGCAGCTCCGGGACAGGGCGAACCTACGAGCAGTACTTC	CASSSGTGRTYEQYF
.	TRBJ2-7	few	14	TRBV28	TGTGCCAGCAGTTTGGAGGGACAGAACGACGAGCAGTACTTC	CASSLEGQNDEQYF
TRBD1	TRBJ2-7	medium-sized	15	TRBV28	TGTGCCAGCAGTTTCGTCGGACAGGGAAATTACGAGCAGTACTTC	CASSFVGQGNYEQYF
.	TRBJ1-2	medium-sized	17	TRBV7-8	TGTGCCAGCAGCTACCGGCGGGAGGCAGATATTAACTATGGCTACACCTTC	CASSYRREADINYGYTF
TRBD2	TRBJ2-7	few	13	TRBV28	TGTGCCAGCAGCCTGACGGGGGGGCTCGAGCAGTACTTC	CASSLTGGLEQYF
.	TRBJ2-1	few	13	TRBV6-5	TGTGCCAGCAGTTCTGAGCGGGACAATGAGCAGTTCTTC	CASSSERDNEQFF